The 29 T cell receptor beta chains reported below all come from one sample, sequenced in a study of shared clonotypes between healthy human individuals. Sequenced by immunoSEQ multiplex PCR; TCRdb stores in-frame clones only, minus some. The sample contains approximately 500,000 clones, almost 97% of which appear only once. Sequencing was carried out using naive CD4+ T cells sorted from blood. Sample subset: CD45RA+ positively selected. The receptors come from a woman aged 30 to 39 in good health.

The chain couples TRBV5-1 to TRBJ2-7; 9 positions agree with TRBD1. Germline V CDR1 and CDR2: SGHRS, YFSETQ. J lost 9 bases, V lost 5 bases, and 12 bases had no gene match. This CDR3 spans 14 amino acids. CDR3 coding DNA: TGCGCCAGCAGAACCGGGACAGGGAGCGTCGGGCAGTACTTC. It is translated as CASRTGTGSVGQYF.

This chain connects TRBV19 to TRBJ2-7, with a tentative D call TRBD2 (6 bases). CDR1 is LNHDA and CDR2 is SQIVND in the germline V gene (reference sequence). The CDR3 consists of 15 residues. Trimming shortened V by 3 bases and J by 1 base, and 13 bases separated the two germline ends. In nucleotides, the CDR3 is TGTGCCAGTAGTATGGTGGGGGGAAGATCCTACGAGCAGTACTTC. Translation gives CASSMVGGRSYEQYF.

The chain couples TRBV19 to TRBJ2-7; 9 bases fit TRBD1. This CDR3 is built from 18 residues. Germline V CDR1 and CDR2: LNHDA, SQIVND (reference sequence). The trim removed 8 bases at V and 1 base at J, leaving 18 bases unmatched. As DNA, the CDR3 is TGTGCCAGTTTGGGACAGGGATTTTATAGGCCCCCATCCTACGAGCAGTACTTC. This gives the protein CASLGQGFYRPPSYEQYF.

This clone was seen a few times. The genes are TRBV28 and TRBJ1-2, with unresolved D. This CDR3 is built from 12 residues. Per the germline V gene, CDR1 is MDHEN and CDR2 is SYDVKM. The V gene lost 2 bases and the J gene lost 3 bases, with 4 bases spanning the gap. The CDR3 loop reads CASSLVYYGYTF. In DNA form, the CDR3 reads TGTGCCAGCAGTTTAGTGTACTATGGCTACACCTTC.

V usage is TRBV6-1 and J usage is TRBJ2-5; the D call may be TRBD1 or TRBD2 (5 bases each). The CDR3 contains 15 residues. Germline loops: CDR1 MNHNS, CDR2 SASEGT. V gave up 3 bases and J gave up 5 bases, with 16 bases separating them. The CDR3 DNA follows: TGTGCCAGCAGTGACCGTGGACGGGGCCGGGAGACCCAGTACTTC. This translates into CASSDRGRGRETQYF.

The rearrangement joins TRBV7-9 to TRBJ2-3; 10 bases are a match to TRBD2. Germline V gene sequence: CDR1 SEHNR, CDR2 FQNEAQ (reference sequence). CDR3 length: 18 amino acids. J gave up 1 base and V 6 bases, and 13 bases lay outside the gene matches. The CDR3 bases are TGTGCCAGCAGTTACGGACATGCGGGGACTAGCGGCACAGATACGCAGTATTTT. Translation gives CASSYGHAGTSGTDTQYF.

The genes are TRBV9 and TRBJ1-2; D not certain. CDR3 length: 12 amino acids. Germline V gene sequence: CDR1 SGDLS, CDR2 YYNGEE. Trimming cost V 10 bases and J 0 bases, with 10 bases left between them. The CDR3 DNA sequence: TGTGCCGGGCAGAGCTCTAACTATGGCTACACCTTC. Translation: CAGQSSNYGYTF.

A note on this clone: At one end, the junction sequence differs from germline, possibly due to a read error. The chain carries TRBV30 and TRBJ1-4; 8 bases fit TRBD1. The CDR3 has 14 amino acids. Germline V gives CDR1 GTSNPN, CDR2 SVGIG (reference sequence). The CDR3 DNA follows: TGTGCCTGGAGTCACACTTCCGCGGACAGGGTCGCGGTTTTT. Residues: CAWSHTSADRVAVF.

The CDR3 is CATSVTTYEQYF. The CDR3 DNA reads TGTGCCACTAGCGTGACTACCTACGAGCAGTACTTC. The rearrangement joins TRBV28 to TRBJ2-7, with a possible D match to TRBD2 (6 bases). This CDR3 has 12 residues. V dropped 10 bases and J dropped 2 bases, with 12 bases sitting between them. The germline V gene has CDR1 MDHEN and CDR2 SYDVKM.

The chain uses TRBV28 and TRBJ2-3; 8 bases are shared with TRBD2. V was clipped by 4 bases and J by 5 bases; unmatched bases: 11. Germline V gene lookup returns CDR1 MDHEN and CDR2 SYDVKM. This CDR3 has 16 residues. The CDR3 reads CASSSPTGGPGDTQYF. CDR3 sequence (DNA): TGTGCCAGCAGTTCCCCCACGGGAGGGCCGGGAGATACGCAGTATTTT.

The rearrangement links TRBV28 to TRBJ2-5; maybe TRBD2 (6 bases). Gene TRBJ2-7 matches the end of the DNA better, so the J call may be wrong. CDR1 MDHEN and CDR2 SYDVKM come from the germline V gene. The length of the CDR3 is 13 residues. In nucleotides, the CDR3 is TGTGCCAGCAGTTTTAGCGGATTATACGAGCAGTACTTC. This sequence encodes CASSFSGLYEQYF.

The genes are TRBV29-1 and TRBJ1-2; 10 bases agree with TRBD1. Germline V gives CDR1 SQVTM, CDR2 ANQGSEA. CDR3 length: 13 amino acids. The junction had 10 bases not matched to a gene; V was cut back by 7 bases and J by 8 bases. The CDR3 reads CSALTGGGRGYTF. The CDR3 DNA is TGCAGCGCCCTGACAGGGGGCGGGCGAGGCTACACCTTC.

The rearrangement uses TRBV6-5 and TRBJ2-5; maybe TRBD1 (6 bases). The J call could be wrong; TRBJ2-7 is a better fit for the DNA end. The CDR3 length is 14 residues. From germline, CDR1 is MNHEY and CDR2 SVGAGI. The CDR3 DNA reads as TGTGCCAGCAGTTACCTACAGGGTTCTAACGAGCAGTACTTC. This translates into CASSYLQGSNEQYF.

The gene calls are TRBV7-9 and TRBJ1-1, with 7 bases that match TRBD1. The CDR3 has 17 residues. V was pared by 0 bases and J by 2 bases, with 9 bases of the junction left unmatched. Looked up from germline, CDR1 is SEHNR and CDR2 is FQNEAQ (reference sequence). This CDR3 reads CASSLAHGTVRNTEAFF. CDR3 nucleotides: TGTGCCAGCAGCTTAGCGCACGGGACAGTACGTAACACTGAAGCTTTCTTT.

The V and J genes are TRBV7-9 and TRBJ2-5; 7 nucleotides align to TRBD1. Germline loops: CDR1 SEHNR, CDR2 FQNEAQ (reference sequence). With 5 bases clipped from V and 6 bases from J, the junction kept 9 bases outside the gene matches. The CDR3 covers 14 residues. CDR3: CASSPKEGAKTQYF. For the CDR3, the DNA is TGTGCCAGCAGCCCGAAAGAGGGGGCTAAGACCCAGTACTTC.

This sequence joins TRBV7-6 and TRBJ2-2; perhaps TRBD1 as D (5 bases). The V gene lost 2 bases and the J gene lost 1 base, with 8 bases spanning the gap. Per germline, CDR1 SGHVS and CDR2 FNYEAQ. The CDR3 covers 15 residues. The CDR3 reads CASSLTTVNTGELFF. The CDR3 DNA reads as TGTGCCAGCAGCTTAACGACAGTGAACACCGGGGAGCTGTTTTTT.

This rearrangement joins TRBV28 to TRBJ2-7; 9 bases agree with TRBD2. This CDR3 is 15 amino acids long. With 7 bases clipped from V and 7 bases from J, the junction kept 14 bases outside the gene matches. Germline CDR1 MDHEN, CDR2 SYDVKM. CDR3 sequence reads: CASTSGGSGRYEQYF. CDR3 in DNA: TGTGCCAGCACCTCGGGTGGGAGCGGGAGGTATGAGCAGTACTTC.

The V gene is TRBV28, the J gene TRBJ1-2; tentative D call: TRBD1 (6 bases). V shed 5 bases and J shed 4 bases, with 14 bases lying between them. Germline V gene sequence: CDR1 MDHEN, CDR2 SYDVKM. The CDR3 spans 14 residues. The CDR3 coding sequence is TGTGCCAGCAGTCGCCGGGGCAGGGGCTATGGCTACACCTTC. Protein: CASSRRGRGYGYTF.

The chain combines TRBV10-1 with TRBJ2-5, with 10 nucleotides matching TRBD1. The germline V gene encodes CDR1 WNHNN and CDR2 SYGVQD (reference sequence). The V and J ends lost 7 bases and 5 bases, in that order; junction bases with no gene match: 10. This CDR3 has 15 amino acids. The CDR3 DNA sequence: TGCGCCAGCAAGGCCGGGACAGGGGACGGGGAGACCCAGTACTTC. Translated, it gives CASKAGTGDGETQYF.

The J gene is TRBJ1-6, the V gene TRBV11-2; D not certain. The V gene's germline CDR1 is SGHAT and CDR2 FQNNGV. The V end was cut by 1 base, the J end by 0 bases, with 7 bases between. The CDR3 is 16 amino acids. The CDR3 nucleotides read TGTGCCAGCAGCTTAGGAGCTAGCTCCTATAATTCACCCCTCCACTTT. Protein sequence: CASSLGASSYNSPLHF.

V usage is TRBV28 and J usage is TRBJ2-1, with D perhaps given as TRBD1 or TRBD2 (5 bases each). Germline CDR1 and CDR2: MDHEN and SYDVKM. V was cut by 2 bases and J by 7 bases, with 18 bases left in between. The length of the CDR3 is 16 residues. The CDR3 sequence: CASSLVGASTRNEQFF. In DNA, the CDR3 is TGTGCCAGCAGTTTAGTCGGGGCCTCAACGAGGAATGAGCAGTTCTTC.

This rearrangement joins TRBV7-2 to TRBJ2-5, with no clear D. V lost 6 bases, J lost 7 bases, and 9 bases lay in between. CDR1 is SGHTA, CDR2 FQGNSA, per germline. The CDR3 length is 11 residues. The CDR3 protein is CASSRGGTQYF. CDR3 coding DNA: TGTGCCAGCAGTCGCGGCGGGACCCAGTACTTC.

V gene TRBV27 combines with J gene TRBJ2-7; 7 bases align to TRBD2. V was pared by 6 bases and J by 6 bases, with 17 bases of the junction left unmatched. Germline assignment: CDR1 MNHEY and CDR2 SMNVEV (reference sequence). The CDR3 has 16 amino acids. The CDR3 DNA follows: TGTGCCAGCAGCTCGGGGGGTCGAAGGGGTGGTGCCGAGCAGTACTTC. It specifies CASSSGGRRGGAEQYF.

The CDR3 DNA sequence: TGTGCCAGCAGTAACCAACCGGACAGGGCTTATGGCTACACCTTC. This sequence encodes CASSNQPDRAYGYTF. V is TRBV27 and J is TRBJ1-2; 8 nucleotides agree with TRBD1. The CDR3 length is 15 residues. CDR1 is MNHEY and CDR2 is SMNVEV in the germline V gene (reference sequence). Trimming cost V 5 bases and J 5 bases; bases outside gene matches: 10.

The chain couples TRBV11-2 to TRBJ2-7; D might be TRBD1 (5 bases). The germline V gene has CDR1 SGHAT and CDR2 FQNNGV. Trimming removed 5 bases at V and 4 bases at J, with 9 bases between. The CDR3 runs 12 residues. The CDR3 spells CASSGQLYEQYF. The CDR3 nucleotides read TGTGCCAGCAGCGGACAATTATACGAGCAGTACTTC.

This chain links TRBV29-1 with TRBJ1-2, with no clear D. The V gene lost 3 bases and the J gene lost 2 bases, with 4 bases spanning the gap. Per the germline V gene, CDR1 is SQVTM and CDR2 is ANQGSEA. This CDR3 is 11 amino acids long. The CDR3 DNA reads TGCAGCGTTGAGGCGAACTATGGCTACACCTTC. The encoded protein is CSVEANYGYTF.

The chain is built from TRBV28 and TRBJ2-3; 7 bases map to TRBD1. V was clipped by 6 bases and J by 1 base; unmatched bases: 13. The germline V gene has CDR1 MDHEN and CDR2 SYDVKM. The CDR3 contains 17 residues. The CDR3 DNA sequence: TGTGCCAGCAGATCAGACCGGACAGGTTTTGGCACAGATACGCAGTATTTT. It translates to CASRSDRTGFGTDTQYF.

This sequence joins TRBV28 and TRBJ2-7; 8 nucleotides align to TRBD1. With 6 bases clipped from V and 5 bases from J, the junction kept 6 bases outside the gene matches. This CDR3 spans 13 amino acids. Germline V gene lookup returns CDR1 MDHEN and CDR2 SYDVKM. The CDR3 sequence: CASRFDRGHEQYF. The CDR3, as DNA: TGTGCCAGCAGGTTCGACAGGGGTCACGAGCAGTACTTC. The whole variable domain, remainder taken from reference TRBV28 and TRBJ2-7, is DVKVTQSSRYLVKRTGEKVFLECVQDMDHENMFWYRQDPGLGLRLIYFSYDVKMKEKGDIPEGYSVSREKKERFSLILESASTNQTSMYLCASRFDRGHEQYFGPGTRLTVT.

V and J are TRBV9 and TRBJ2-1; D gene unclear. The germline V gene encodes CDR1 SGDLS and CDR2 YYNGEE. This CDR3 spans 16 amino acids. The V end lost 4 bases, the J end lost 8 bases, and 22 bases lay between the germline ends. CDR3 sequence: CASSSTPRHQADEQFF. Here the CDR3 DNA reads TGTGCCAGCAGCTCAACCCCGCGCCATCAAGCAGATGAGCAGTTCTTC.